Following are 11 T cell receptor beta chains from one sample sequenced in a study of shared clonotypes between healthy human individuals. Data came from immunoSEQ multiplex PCR; TCRdb stores just in-frame clones and leaves some out. The top ten clones hold approximately 0.06% of a sample with 500,000 or so clones, approximately 95% of them seen once. The specimen was naive CD4+ T cells sorted from blood. As to subset: CD45RA+ positively selected. These receptors came from a woman aged 25 to 39 in good health.

The chain recombines TRBV9 with TRBJ2-2, with D unclear. The CDR3 length is 17 residues. Germline V CDR1 and CDR2: SGDLS, YYNGEE. Trimming left V 4 bases short and J 0 bases short, with 16 bases between. The CDR3 DNA follows: TGTGCCAGCAGCACTCCCCGCGGCGCGGCGAACACCGGGGAGCTGTTTTTT. This encodes CASSTPRGAANTGELFF. The entire variable domain, with the rest obtained from reference TRBV9 and TRBJ2-2, is as follows: DSGVTQTPKHLITATGQRVTLRCSPRSGDLSVYWYQQSLDQGLQFLIQYYNGEERAKGNILERFSAQQFPDLHSELNLSSLELGDSALYFCASSTPRGAANTGELFFGEGSRLTVL.

The gene calls are TRBV28 and TRBJ2-5; TRBD2 agrees at 8 bases. V gave up 10 bases and J gave up 5 bases; unmatched junction bases: 15. The germline V gene has CDR1 MDHEN and CDR2 SYDVKM. This CDR3 contains 15 residues. This CDR3 is CATGQRELNGETQYF. The CDR3 bases are TGTGCCACCGGGCAGCGGGAGTTAAATGGGGAGACCCAGTACTTC. The complete variable domain, with remaining parts taken from reference TRBV28 and TRBJ2-5, reads DVKVTQSSRYLVKRTGEKVFLECVQDMDHENMFWYRQDPGLGLRLIYFSYDVKMKEKGDIPEGYSVSREKKERFSLILESASTNQTSMYLCATGQRELNGETQYFGPGTRLLVL.

Of note for this clone: Other DNA sequences in this specimen translate into the identical CDR3. The CDR3 DNA is TGTGCCAGCAGTTTAAGGACAGGCACAGATACGCAGTATTTT. Protein: CASSLRTGTDTQYF. The genes are TRBV27 and TRBJ2-3; a weak D match, TRBD1 (6 bases). V was pared by 2 bases and J by 1 base, with 7 bases between. Per germline, CDR1 MNHEY and CDR2 SMNVEV (reference sequence). The CDR3 is made up of 14 amino acids.

The genes are TRBV30 and TRBJ2-7; tentative D call: TRBD2 (5 bases). Trimming stripped 2 bases from V and 2 bases from J, with 10 bases between. Germline CDR1 reads GTSNPN; CDR2 reads SVGIG (reference sequence). The CDR3 has 13 residues. The CDR3 DNA follows: TGTGCCTGGAGTCTCGCGGGCCCCTACGAGCAGTACTTC. It codes for CAWSLAGPYEQYF. The full variable domain, in which reference TRBV30 and TRBJ2-7 provide the parts outside the CDR3, is SQTIHQWPATLVQPVGSPLSLECTVEGTSNPNLYWYRQAAGRGLQLLFYSVGIGQISSEVPQNLSASRPQDRQFILSSKKLLLSDSGFYLCAWSLAGPYEQYFGPGTRLTVT.

The chain links TRBV5-1 to TRBJ2-3; a weak D match, TRBD2 (5 bases). Germline V CDR1 and CDR2: SGHRS, YFSETQ. Trimming left V 4 bases short and J 0 bases short, with 9 bases between. The CDR3 is 14 residues long. The CDR3, as DNA: TGCGCCAGCAGCCACGGGGAGAGCACAGATACGCAGTATTTT. Translating it yields CASSHGESTDTQYF.

This clone occurred once. The V and J genes are TRBV14 and TRBJ2-2, with D unclear. V was cut by 4 bases and J by 8 bases, with 14 bases left in between. The CDR3 runs to 14 residues. Per the germline V gene, CDR1 is SGHDN and CDR2 is FVKESK. The chain's CDR3 is CASSRLRSAGELFF. The DNA for the CDR3 is TGTGCCAGCAGCCGCTTAAGGTCGGCGGGGGAGCTGTTTTTT.

The genes are TRBV6-5 and TRBJ1-3; possible D gene TRBD1, 6 bases. The germline V gene has CDR1 MNHEY and CDR2 SVGAGI. V was pared by 2 bases and J by 5 bases, with 16 bases between. This CDR3 comprises 16 residues. This chain's CDR3 is CASSYKPTGTRNTIYF. The CDR3 DNA reads as TGTGCCAGCAGTTACAAACCTACAGGGACAAGAAACACCATATATTTT.

The rearrangement joins TRBV7-9 to TRBJ2-1; D is possibly TRBD2 (6 bases). The germline CDR1 and CDR2 sequences are SEHNR and FQNEAQ (reference sequence). Trimming took off 5 bases at V and 6 bases at J, with 26 bases between the two ends. The CDR3 has 18 residues. CDR3 sequence reads: CASSPPGMAGYSSNEQFF. The CDR3, as DNA: TGTGCCAGCAGCCCCCCGGGGATGGCGGGGTATTCGTCCAATGAGCAGTTCTTC.

CDR3 nucleotides: TGTGCCAGCAGTGGCCGGGACAGCTCTTGGGAGACCCAGTACTTC. Translation: CASSGRDSSWETQYF. The V call is TRBV28, the J call TRBJ2-5; TRBD1 matches at 7 bases. The V segment lost 5 bases and the J segment 5 bases; nucleotides outside the gene matches: 11. The germline V gene encodes CDR1 MDHEN and CDR2 SYDVKM. The CDR3 runs 15 residues.

V usage is TRBV5-6 and J usage is TRBJ2-3, with 8 bases matching TRBD1. The CDR3 has 15 residues. The V gene end was trimmed by 2 bases and the J gene end by 4 bases; junction bases not matched to a gene: 6. Germline V gene sequence: CDR1 SGHDT, CDR2 YYEEEE. The CDR3 DNA reads TGTGCCAGCAGCTTCCGGACAGGGATTTCAGATACGCAGTATTTT. Translated, it gives CASSFRTGISDTQYF.

The J gene is TRBJ2-2, the V gene TRBV2; D assignment may be TRBD1 or TRBD2 (5 bases each). CDR3 size: 15 residues. The germline V and J ends were trimmed by 8 bases and 2 bases, with 15 bases remaining between them. Germline CDR1 SNHLY, CDR2 FYNNEI. CDR3 sequence (DNA): TGTGCCAGCCGACCCGGGACCCTTAACACCGGGGAGCTGTTTTTT. Protein: CASRPGTLNTGELFF.